Listed below are T cell receptor beta chains from one sample, sequenced in a study of blood T cells in healthy people across ages. A single record per CDR3 protein comes from TCRdb applying MiXCR to the 5' RACE reads. There are over 1,300,000 distinct CDR3 sequences in the sample; 45% to 70% occur only once, and over 6.5% lies in the top ten. The sequencing sample was made of blood. The receptors derive from a man between 18 and 35 years old in good health. The CDR3 runs from the conserved cysteine through the conserved F or W. D genes are given only for firm matches. Size is stated for part of the rows, as once, few or many counts, or as a class when the clone is expanded.

D: .
V: TRBV4-1
J: TRBJ2-6
size: .
DNA: TGCGCCAGCAGGCAGGGTCGTGCTGGGGCCAACGTCCTGACTTTC
CDR3: CASRQGRAGANVLTF

D: .
V: TRBV2
J: TRBJ1-2
size: once
DNA: TGTGCCAGCAGTGACTCCAGGACAGCTAACTATGGCTACACCTTC
CDR3: CASSDSRTANYGYTF

D: .
V: TRBV7-9
J: TRBJ1-2
size: .
DNA: TGTGCCACTCCTCATCAGACTTCCCGTGGCTACACCTTC
CDR3: CATPHQTSRGYTF

D: .
V: TRBV27
J: TRBJ1-5
size: .
DNA: TGTGCCAGCAGTTTAACCGAACAGCCTAGCAATCAGCCCCAGCATTTT
CDR3: CASSLTEQPSNQPQHF

D: .
V: TRBV27
J: TRBJ2-1
size: .
DNA: TGTGCCAGCAGTACCCTTTACCGGGGGTCCCTATCCGATGAGCAGTTCTTC
CDR3: CASSTLYRGSLSDEQFF

D: .
V: TRBV25-1
J: TRBJ2-1
size: once
DNA: TGTGCCAGCAGTGATCATTACAATGAGCAGTTCTTC
CDR3: CASSDHYNEQFF

D: TRBD2
V: TRBV5-1
J: TRBJ2-1
size: .
DNA: TGCGCCAGCAGCTTGGAGGGCGGGAGTAGTTATGAGCAGTTCTTC
CDR3: CASSLEGGSSYEQFF

D: .
V: TRBV20-1
J: TRBJ2-7
size: few
DNA: TGCAGTGCTAGAGGGTGGACCCAGGGGTACGAGCAGTACTTC
CDR3: CSARGWTQGYEQYF

D: TRBD1
V: TRBV29-1
J: TRBJ2-5
size: few
DNA: TGCAGCGTTGTGGACAGGGGGCTTGGAGAGACCCAGTACTTC
CDR3: CSVVDRGLGETQYF

D: .
V: TRBV4-2
J: TRBJ2-7
size: .
DNA: TGTGCCAGCAGCCAAGACTCGCTCACCCGGGTTCTCTACGAGCAGTACTTC
CDR3: CASSQDSLTRVLYEQYF

D: TRBD2
V: TRBV7-2
J: TRBJ2-5
size: few
DNA: TGTGCCAGCAGCTTAGCCGGGACTAGCCAAGAGACCCAGTACTTC
CDR3: CASSLAGTSQETQYF

D: TRBD2
V: TRBV12-3/TRBV12-4
J: TRBJ2-5
size: .
DNA: TGTGCCAGCAGTTTCCAGACTAGCGGGAGGGCCAGAGAGACCCAGTACTTC
CDR3: CASSFQTSGRARETQYF

D: .
V: TRBV6-6
J: TRBJ1-4
size: .
DNA: TGTGCCAGCAGTTACTCCGGGGTAGACGGTGGAAAACTGTTTTTT
CDR3: CASSYSGVDGGKLFF

D: .
V: TRBV4-2
J: TRBJ2-4
size: .
DNA: TGTGCCAGCAGCCAAGATACAGCGGGTGTAATCGGGCAGTACTTC
CDR3: CASSQDTAGVIGQYF

D: .
V: TRBV7-9
J: TRBJ2-1
size: few
DNA: TGTGCCAGCAGCTTAACAGCTCATGAGCAGTTCTTC
CDR3: CASSLTAHEQFF

D: TRBD2
V: TRBV29-1
J: TRBJ2-7
size: .
DNA: TGCAGCGTTGAAGATCCAGGACTAGCGGAATTCAATGAGCAGTACTTC
CDR3: CSVEDPGLAEFNEQYF

D: .
V: TRBV25-1
J: TRBJ2-7
size: .
DNA: TGTGCCAGCAGTGCAGGGGCGATCTCCTACGAGCAGTACTTC
CDR3: CASSAGAISYEQYF

D: .
V: TRBV12-3/TRBV12-4
J: TRBJ2-2
size: .
DNA: TGTGCCAGCAGACCCTCGGTACAGGGCTACACCGGGGAGCTGTTTTTT
CDR3: CASRPSVQGYTGELFF

D: .
V: TRBV27
J: TRBJ2-3
size: .
DNA: TGTGCCAGCAGTTTCTCTCACAGTTCGGGTACGCAGTATTTT
CDR3: CASSFSHSSGTQYF

D: .
V: TRBV7-9
J: TRBJ1-1
size: once
DNA: TGTGCCACCCAGCCCGGGGCCAGACCACTGAACACTGAAGCTTTCTTT
CDR3: CATQPGARPLNTEAFF

D: TRBD1
V: TRBV2
J: TRBJ2-7
size: .
DNA: TGTGCCAGCTTAACCGGGACAGGGGGACTAAATGAGCAGTACTTC
CDR3: CASLTGTGGLNEQYF

D: TRBD2
V: TRBV12-3/TRBV12-4
J: TRBJ2-2
size: .
DNA: TGTGCCAGCAGTCGACTAGCGGGAGTACTTGTGGAGCTGTTTTTT
CDR3: CASSRLAGVLVELFF

D: .
V: TRBV6-5
J: TRBJ2-5
size: .
DNA: TGTGCCAGCAGTTACACCGCAATCCCGGGACGGTTCCAAGAGACCCAGTACTTC
CDR3: CASSYTAIPGRFQETQYF

D: TRBD1
V: TRBV6-1
J: TRBJ2-3
size: .
DNA: TGTGCCAGCAGTGACCCGGGACAGGGTCCAGATACGCAGTATTTT
CDR3: CASSDPGQGPDTQYF

D: TRBD1
V: TRBV4-1
J: TRBJ1-2
size: few
DNA: TGCGCCAGCAGCCGGGGACAGGGTGCTCATCGTGGCTACACCTTC
CDR3: CASSRGQGAHRGYTF

D: .
V: TRBV24-1
J: TRBJ2-1
size: few
DNA: TGTGCCACCAGTGATTTATGGGGGGCTCATGAGCAGTTCTTC
CDR3: CATSDLWGAHEQFF

D: .
V: TRBV7-6
J: TRBJ2-7
size: few
DNA: TGTGCCAGCAGCTCCCGGGCCTTTGGCTACGAGCAGTACTTC
CDR3: CASSSRAFGYEQYF

D: .
V: TRBV12-3/TRBV12-4
J: TRBJ2-3
size: .
DNA: TGTGCCAGCAGCCACGACAGGAACGCAGATACGCAGTATTTT
CDR3: CASSHDRNADTQYF

D: .
V: TRBV27
J: TRBJ2-5
size: once
DNA: TGTGCCAGCAGTTCGACAGGAGCCTCTCAAGAGACCCAGTACTTC
CDR3: CASSSTGASQETQYF

D: TRBD1
V: TRBV6-1
J: TRBJ1-5
size: .
DNA: TGTGCCAGCAGTGAAGGACAGGGACGGAGCAATCAGCCCCAGCATTTT
CDR3: CASSEGQGRSNQPQHF

D: .
V: TRBV27
J: TRBJ2-3
size: .
DNA: TGTGCCAGCAGCTTTAAGGGGGGTACAGATACGCAGTATTTT
CDR3: CASSFKGGTDTQYF

D: TRBD2
V: TRBV6-5
J: TRBJ2-1
size: .
DNA: TGTGCCAGCAGGCATCCCGGGACTAGCCAGTACGATGAGCAGTTCTTC
CDR3: CASRHPGTSQYDEQFF

D: .
V: TRBV20-1
J: TRBJ2-5
size: many
DNA: TGCAGTGCTCCGCGGGGTGGGACCCAGTACTTC
CDR3: CSAPRGGTQYF

D: .
V: TRBV11-3
J: TRBJ1-5
size: .
DNA: TGTGCCAGCAGCCACGTCAAGGGCCGCTCCCTCTATAGCAATCAGCCCCAGCATTTT
CDR3: CASSHVKGRSLYSNQPQHF

D: TRBD1
V: TRBV6-1
J: TRBJ2-7
size: .
DNA: TGTGCCAGCAGTGCCCAACGGGACAGCTCCTACGAGCAGTACTTC
CDR3: CASSAQRDSSYEQYF

D: .
V: TRBV4-3
J: TRBJ2-1
size: .
DNA: TGCGCCAGCAGCCAAGTTCTGGGGACCGAGCAGTTCTTC
CDR3: CASSQVLGTEQFF

D: TRBD1
V: TRBV11-1
J: TRBJ2-2
size: many
DNA: TGTGCCAGCAGAATGGAGTGGGACAGGGGGCAATCTGCGAAACTCACCGGGGAGCTGTTTTTT
CDR3: CASRMEWDRGQSAKLTGELFF

D: .
V: TRBV12-3/TRBV12-4
J: TRBJ2-6
size: .
DNA: TGTGCCAGCAGTGACAGGCTCGTTAGCTCTGGGGCCAACGTCCTGACTTTC
CDR3: CASSDRLVSSGANVLTF

D: TRBD2
V: TRBV29-1
J: TRBJ2-1
size: few
DNA: TGCAGCGTTGGGCTAGCGGGAGGATTGATGGGGAATGAGCAGTTCTTC
CDR3: CSVGLAGGLMGNEQFF

D: .
V: TRBV11-2
J: TRBJ2-1
size: .
DNA: TGTGCCAGCAGCTTAGGTAGGACCAATGAGCAGTTCTTC
CDR3: CASSLGRTNEQFF

D: .
V: TRBV13
J: TRBJ2-4
size: few
DNA: TGTGCCAGCAGCTTAGCTCTGGGTATAGCCAAAAACATTCAGTACTTC
CDR3: CASSLALGIAKNIQYF

D: .
V: TRBV20-1
J: TRBJ2-5
size: .
DNA: TGCAGTGCTAGTGGGCGGGACCAAGAGACCCAGTACTTC
CDR3: CSASGRDQETQYF

D: TRBD1
V: TRBV6-5
J: TRBJ2-6
size: few
DNA: TGTGCCAGCAAGGGGGACAGCAACGTCCTGACTTTC
CDR3: CASKGDSNVLTF

D: .
V: TRBV20-1
J: TRBJ2-1
size: once
DNA: TGCAGTGCTAGAGAAGGCCCACCCCAATCGTTCTTC
CDR3: CSAREGPPQSFF

D: .
V: TRBV20-1
J: TRBJ1-6
size: .
DNA: TGCAGTGCTAGAGTTCCTGAAACCCTATATAATTCACCCCTCCACTTT
CDR3: CSARVPETLYNSPLHF

D: TRBD1
V: TRBV4-1
J: TRBJ2-1
size: .
DNA: TGCGCCAGCAGCCAACGACAGGGTTCGACCTACAATGAGCAGTTCTTC
CDR3: CASSQRQGSTYNEQFF

D: .
V: TRBV27
J: TRBJ1-6
size: few
DNA: TGTGCCACCTCCGGGGGGTCACTTCTGTCGCCCCTCCACTTT
CDR3: CATSGGSLLSPLHF

D: .
V: TRBV20-1
J: TRBJ2-7
size: .
DNA: TGCAGTGCTAGAGGGGGACAAACGAGCTCCTACGAGCAGTACTTC
CDR3: CSARGGQTSSYEQYF

D: .
V: TRBV9
J: TRBJ1-1
size: .
DNA: TGTGCCAGCAGCTCCCTCACGAGTCCTGAAGCTTTCTTT
CDR3: CASSSLTSPEAFF

D: TRBD2
V: TRBV20-1
J: TRBJ2-7
size: .
DNA: TGCAGTGCTACCGGGACTAGGACCTACGAGCAGTACTTC
CDR3: CSATGTRTYEQYF